The entry below gives a single TCR beta chain sequence along with its context. Its antigen is not identified. MiXCR, applied by TCRdb to the 5' RACE reads, yields one record per CDR3 protein. The data hold hundreds of thousands of distinct CDR3 sequences, with around 15% observed a single time. The data are from a study of T-cell memory formation after mild COVID-19. Study-wide results and limits: SARS-CoV-2 specificity was not confirmed for second-wave clones peaking on day 37. A subset of responding clones appeared in pre-infection memory, suggesting cross-reactive memory joined.

J gave up 3 bases and V 5 bases, and 3 bases lay outside the gene matches. CDR3 length equals 13 residues. CDR1 is SQVTM, CDR2 ANQGSEA, per germline. The sequenced material came from PBMCs or a T cell subset sorted from them (not recorded which). This clonotype was obtained from a man between 18 and 35 years old who had mild COVID-19 (a few samples of this study predate the infection). Cell type and time point are not known. The chain combines TRBV29-1 with TRBJ2-5; 10 bases fit TRBD1. The CDR3 here is CSVMGTGEETQYF. CDR3 coding DNA: TGCAGCGTTATGGGGACAGGGGAAGAGACCCAGTACTTC. The whole variable domain, remainder taken from reference TRBV29-1 and TRBJ2-5, is SAVISQKPSRDICQRGTSLTIQCQVDSQVTMMFWYRQQPGQSLTLIATANQGSEATYESGFVIDKFPISRPNLTFSTLTVSNMSPEDSSIYLCSVMGTGEETQYFGPGTRLLVL.